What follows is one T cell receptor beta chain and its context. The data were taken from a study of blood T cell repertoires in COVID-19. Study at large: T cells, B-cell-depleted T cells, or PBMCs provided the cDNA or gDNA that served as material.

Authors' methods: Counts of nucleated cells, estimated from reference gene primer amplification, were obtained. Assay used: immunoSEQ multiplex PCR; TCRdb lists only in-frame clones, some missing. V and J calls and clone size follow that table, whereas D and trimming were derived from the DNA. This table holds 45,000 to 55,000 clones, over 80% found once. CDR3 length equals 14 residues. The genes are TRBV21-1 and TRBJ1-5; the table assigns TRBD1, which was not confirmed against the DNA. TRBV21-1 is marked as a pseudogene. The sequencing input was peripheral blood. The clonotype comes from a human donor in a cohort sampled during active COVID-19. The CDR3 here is CASSKEGAGEPQHF. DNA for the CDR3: TGTGCCAGCAGCAAGGAGGGGGCCGGAGAGCCCCAGCATTTT.